Below are 23 T cell receptor beta chains sequenced from a single sample in a study of T cells after yellow fever vaccination. TCRdb called the 5' RACE reads again in MiXCR, with one record for every CDR3 protein. The sample has around 590,000 distinct CDR3 sequences; approximately 13% are singletons. This specimen consisted of PBMCs, obtained on the day of the yellow fever booster vaccination. These receptor sequences come from a man aged 30 to 45 who received the YFV17D yellow fever vaccine.

In this sample, this clonotype turned up a few times. This chain links TRBV5-1 with TRBJ2-7, with 12 bases aligning to TRBD1. Germline CDR1 SGHRS, CDR2 YFSETQ. The CDR3 length is 16 residues. J lost 7 bases, V lost 7 bases, and 15 bases had no gene match. CDR3 in DNA: TGCGCCAGCTCGCGTCTGACGGGACAGGGGGCTGGGGAGCAGTACTTC. Amino acids: CASSRLTGQGAGEQYF.

In this sample, this clonotype turned up many times. The V and J genes are TRBV18 and TRBJ2-5; 7 bases are a match to TRBD2. CDR1 is KGHSH and CDR2 is LQKENI in the germline V gene. This CDR3 spans 14 amino acids. V was clipped by 9 bases and J by 10 bases; unmatched bases: 17. CDR3 loop: CASRPAAQGGGQYF. The CDR3 bases are TGTGCCAGTAGACCGGCTGCTCAGGGCGGGGGCCAGTACTTC.

The chain carries TRBV28 and TRBJ2-1, with 9 bases fitting TRBD2. Germline V CDR1 and CDR2: MDHEN, SYDVKM. The CDR3 contains 14 residues. V gave up 6 bases and J gave up 9 bases; unmatched junction bases: 9. The CDR3 loop reads CASRPGLASSEQFF. DNA of the CDR3: TGTGCCAGCAGACCGGGACTAGCCTCGAGTGAGCAGTTCTTC.

This clonotype was seen only a few times. The chain has TRBV12-3 or TRBV12-4 and TRBJ1-4, with 8 nucleotides matching TRBD1. V dropped 7 bases and J dropped 4; count of bases not matched to a gene: 17. The CDR3 runs 18 residues. The CDR3 bases are TGTGCCAGCAAGCCGGGACAGGCCCTTAGAATGAGTAATGAAAAACTGTTTTTT. Encoded protein: CASKPGQALRMSNEKLFF.

This clonotype was seen only once. The chain has TRBV7-2 and TRBJ2-7, with D perhaps matching TRBD2 (7 bases). This CDR3 is built from 14 residues. The V end lost 7 bases, the J end lost 3 bases, and 16 bases lay between the germline ends. The germline V gene has CDR1 SGHTA and CDR2 FQGNSA. The CDR3 loop reads CASTHGGLNYEQYF. CDR3 bases: TGTGCCAGCACCCACGGGGGGCTCAACTACGAGCAGTACTTC.

The chain uses TRBV5-4 and TRBJ2-7; the D call may be TRBD1 or TRBD2 (5 bases each). Germline V gene data show CDR1 as SGHNT and CDR2 as YYREEE (reference sequence). Trimming shortened V by 4 bases and J by 3 bases, and 14 bases separated the two germline ends. The length of the CDR3 is 14 residues. The CDR3 DNA sequence: TGTGCCAGCAGCCATTCCGGGACGATCTACGAGCAGTACTTC. It translates to CASSHSGTIYEQYF.

The chain carries TRBV20-1 and TRBJ1-2; D remains ambiguous. CDR3 size: 13 residues. CDR1 is DFQATT and CDR2 is SNEGSKA in the germline V gene (reference sequence). Trimming pared 0 bases from V and 4 bases from J, leaving 9 bases between. The CDR3 DNA reads TGCAGTGCTAGAGATCTGACCATCTATGGCTACACCTTC. It specifies CSARDLTIYGYTF.

The V call is TRBV5-1, the J call TRBJ2-2, with a tentative D call TRBD1 (6 bases). The CDR3 has 15 residues. Deletions cut 1 base from V and 4 bases from J, with 11 bases between. Germline V gene lookup returns CDR1 SGHRS and CDR2 YFSETQ. The chain's CDR3 is CASSLNVQGTGELFF. The DNA of the CDR3 is TGCGCCAGCAGCTTGAATGTACAGGGCACCGGGGAGCTGTTTTTT.

This clonotype has only a few counts. The chain has TRBV20-1 and TRBJ2-1; D tentatively fits TRBD1 or TRBD2 (5 bases each). Looked up from germline, CDR1 is DFQATT and CDR2 is SNEGSKA (reference sequence). The germline V and J ends were trimmed by 6 bases and 8 bases, with 20 bases remaining between them. This CDR3 comprises 14 residues. CDR3 sequence reads: CSARKGTMGHEQFF. In DNA form, the CDR3 reads TGCAGTGCCCGGAAGGGGACGATGGGCCATGAGCAGTTCTTC.

V gene TRBV7-2 combines with J gene TRBJ2-7, with TRBD2 identical over 7 bases. Trimming took 4 bases from V and 6 from J; bases not matched to a gene: 6. The CDR3 spans 13 residues. The V gene's germline CDR1 is SGHTA and CDR2 FQGNSA. The CDR3: CASSSQREGEQYF. CDR3 DNA: TGTGCCAGCAGCTCACAGCGGGAAGGCGAGCAGTACTTC.

This clonotype was seen a handful of times. The rearrangement uses TRBV29-1 and TRBJ2-1; no definite D call. Trimming took off 4 bases at V and 9 bases at J, with 13 bases between the two ends. The CDR3 loop spans 12 amino acids. CDR1 is SQVTM and CDR2 is ANQGSEA in the germline V gene. CDR3 loop: CSVAAVVGEQFF. The CDR3 bases are TGCAGCGTTGCGGCGGTAGTCGGTGAGCAGTTCTTC.

The chain combines TRBV10-1 with TRBJ2-6; D gene unclear. The CDR3 runs 14 residues. Trimming pared 2 bases from V and 1 base from J, leaving 3 bases between. Germline CDR1 is WNHNN and CDR2 is SYGVQD (reference sequence). CDR3 coding DNA: TGCGCCAGCAGTGAGGGGTCTGGGGCCAACGTCCTGACTTTC. Encoded protein: CASSEGSGANVLTF.

This clonotype was counted only a few times. The chain couples TRBV6-1 to TRBJ2-3; D perhaps matches TRBD1 (5 bases). The germline V and J ends were trimmed by 9 bases and 2 bases, with 15 bases remaining between them. The germline CDR1 and CDR2 sequences are MNHNS and SASEGT. CDR3 length equals 14 residues. CDR3 sequence reads: CASWLDTTTDTQYF. In DNA, the CDR3 is TGTGCCAGTTGGCTGGACACAACCACAGATACGCAGTATTTT.

The sample holds many counts of this clonotype. The chain employs TRBV7-2 and TRBJ2-1, with 10 bases aligning to TRBD2. The CDR3 runs to 15 residues. With V trimmed by 5 bases and J by 4 bases, 5 bases remained unmatched. Germline CDR1 SGHTA, CDR2 FQGNSA. CDR3 sequence reads: CASSVGLAAYNEQFF. As DNA, the CDR3 is TGTGCCAGCAGCGTCGGACTAGCGGCGTACAATGAGCAGTTCTTC.

This clonotype was counted between two and nine times. The chain recombines TRBV11-2 with TRBJ2-5; 7 bases agree with TRBD2. This CDR3 is built from 16 residues. Germline loops: CDR1 SGHAT, CDR2 FQNNGV. After removal of 2 bases from V and 1 base from J, the junction contained 7 bases not matched to a gene. CDR3 nucleotides: TGTGCCAGCAGCTTATCACTAGCGCCCCGCCAAGAGACCCAGTACTTC. Its protein product is CASSLSLAPRQETQYF.

V usage is TRBV7-2 and J usage is TRBJ2-2; tentatively, D is TRBD1 (6 bases). Between the trimmed V and J ends, which lost 4 bases and 4 bases, there was a span of 13 bases. The length of the CDR3 is 15 residues. From germline, CDR1 is SGHTA and CDR2 FQGNSA. CDR3 protein: CASSSNRVITGELFF. The CDR3 DNA follows: TGTGCCAGCAGCTCAAACAGGGTGATCACCGGGGAGCTGTTTTTT.

The genes are TRBV18 and TRBJ2-7; TRBD2 aligns across 13 bases. The CDR3 length is 17 residues. V was pared by 3 bases and J by 3 bases, with 8 bases of the junction left unmatched. From germline, CDR1 is KGHSH and CDR2 LQKENI. CDR3: CASSPGTSGAMGYEQYF. The CDR3 bases are TGTGCCAGCTCACCTGGGACTAGCGGGGCAATGGGCTACGAGCAGTACTTC.

The CDR3: CSARTSVGEQFF. CDR3 nucleotide sequence: TGCAGTGCTAGAACAAGCGTAGGTGAGCAGTTCTTC. This sequence joins TRBV20-1 and TRBJ2-1; D call uncertain. V was clipped by 2 bases and J by 9 bases, with 11 bases between them. This CDR3 spans 12 amino acids. Per the germline V gene, CDR1 is DFQATT and CDR2 is SNEGSKA (reference sequence).

This clonotype was counted at least ten times. CDR3 amino acids: CASSWAAGSYEQYF. The CDR3 nucleotides read TGCGCCAGCAGCTGGGCGGCAGGGTCATACGAGCAGTACTTC. The V gene is TRBV5-1, the J gene TRBJ2-7; tentative D call: TRBD1 (5 bases). The V gene lost 3 bases and the J gene lost 4 bases, with 14 bases spanning the gap. This CDR3 spans 14 amino acids. Germline V gene sequence: CDR1 SGHRS, CDR2 YFSETQ.

This clonotype appeared a few times. This chain connects TRBV6-5 to TRBJ2-7, with D possibly matching TRBD2 (6 bases). Trimming cost V 4 bases and J 3 bases, with 16 bases left between them. CDR3 length: 15 residues. Per germline, CDR1 MNHEY and CDR2 SVGAGI. Here the CDR3 DNA reads TGTGCCAGCAGTTTGCGGGGAACGGACCTCTACGAGCAGTACTTC. Its translation is CASSLRGTDLYEQYF.

Many counts were recorded for this clonotype. An end of the junction differs from the germline gene, which may be a read error. The chain links TRBV18 to TRBJ2-7; the D is unclear. In germline, CDR1 is KGHSH, CDR2 LQKENI. CDR3 length equals 12 residues. The CDR3: CASSPNRYEQYF. The DNA of the CDR3 is TGCGCCAGCAGCCCGAATCGCTACGAGCAGTACTTC.

In its sample, this clonotype was seen a few times. The CDR3: CASSLVRTGYEQYF. Here the CDR3 DNA reads TGTGCCAGCAGCTTAGTGCGGACAGGCTACGAGCAGTACTTC. V usage is TRBV7-2 and J usage is TRBJ2-7; 7 bases align to TRBD1. The CDR3 is 14 residues long. Germline CDR1 and CDR2: SGHTA and FQGNSA. J lost 3 bases, V lost 1 base, and 3 bases had no gene match.

This chain joins TRBV20-1 and TRBJ2-7, with TRBD2 as a possible D gene (6 bases). CDR3 size: 13 residues. From germline, CDR1 is DFQATT and CDR2 SNEGSKA (reference sequence). V gave up 5 bases and J gave up 6 bases, with 17 bases separating them. The CDR3 loop reads CSADTRRGTEQYF. CDR3 nucleotides: TGCAGTGCTGATACTAGACGGGGGACCGAGCAGTACTTC.